The 25 T cell receptor beta chains given below trace back to one sample, sequenced in a study of blood T cell repertoires in COVID-19. Profiling relied on immunoSEQ multiplex PCR, and the TCRdb table lists in-frame clones only, not all of them. The sample includes roughly 260,000 clones, about 88% of them seen just once. Sequencing was carried out using peripheral blood. These receptor sequences come from a woman aged 35 to 49 who had recovered from COVID-19.

The chain has TRBV27 and TRBJ1-2, with 7 nucleotides matching TRBD1. Germline V gene sequence: CDR1 MNHEY, CDR2 SMNVEV (reference sequence). V lost 6 bases to trimming and J lost 8 bases; unmatched junction nucleotides: 9. The CDR3 extends over 13 amino acids. CDR3: CASSDDREGGYTF. The CDR3 DNA reads TGTGCCAGCAGCGACGACAGGGAAGGCGGCTACACCTTC.

This clone showed up just a few times. The chain has TRBV30 and TRBJ2-7; D call uncertain. The CDR3 has 16 residues. Trimming pared 1 base from V and 2 bases from J, leaving 18 bases between. The germline gives CDR1 GTSNPN, CDR2 SVGIG (reference sequence). CDR3 sequence (DNA): TGTGCCTGGAGTGCCTCACCCCGGAGATTTCCCTACGAGCAGTACTTC. This codes for CAWSASPRRFPYEQYF.

CDR3: CSVEQGNYEQYF. The CDR3 nucleotides read TGCAGCGTCGAACAGGGTAACTACGAGCAGTACTTC. This chain connects TRBV29-1 to TRBJ2-7; tentatively, D is TRBD1 (6 bases). CDR1 is SQVTM and CDR2 is ANQGSEA in the germline V gene. The CDR3 runs 12 residues. Trimming left V 6 bases short and J 3 bases short, with 12 bases between.

The CDR3 spells CATGTRASEQYF. DNA of the CDR3: TGTGCCACCGGGACACGCGCTTCCGAGCAGTACTTC. The chain has TRBV5-8 and TRBJ2-7, with D possibly TRBD1 on 6 matching bases. Trimming removed 9 bases at V and 6 bases at J, with 16 bases between. The CDR3 spans 12 residues. Germline V gene sequence: CDR1 SGHTS, CDR2 YDEGEE.

The J gene is TRBJ2-2, the V gene TRBV6-5; 7 nucleotides match TRBD1. Trimming removed 2 bases from V and 4 bases from J; junction bases left unmatched: 4. The CDR3 has 15 residues. The germline V gene encodes CDR1 MNHEY and CDR2 SVGAGI. CDR3 residues: CASSYDRDGTGELFF. In DNA, the CDR3 is TGTGCCAGCAGTTACGACAGGGACGGCACCGGGGAGCTGTTTTTT.

The V call is TRBV11-1, the J call TRBJ2-7; 8 bases are a match to TRBD1. Germline assignment: CDR1 SGHAT and CDR2 FQDESV (reference sequence). The CDR3 length is 15 residues. After removal of 1 base from V and 6 bases from J, the junction contained 8 bases not matched to a gene. Here the CDR3 DNA reads TGTGCCAGCAGCTTAGGCCCCAGGGGGCAGGGCGAGCAGTACTTC. Amino acids: CASSLGPRGQGEQYF.

This chain uses TRBV18 with TRBJ1-2, with D possibly TRBD1 on 5 matching bases. Germline V gene data show CDR1 as KGHSH and CDR2 as LQKENI. V was cut by 1 base and J by 8 bases, with 17 bases left in between. CDR3 length equals 15 residues. The CDR3 bases are TGTGCCAGCTCACCACGGGACGGAGGACTAAACGGCTACACCTTC. Amino acid sequence: CASSPRDGGLNGYTF.

The chain couples TRBV2 to TRBJ2-7, with 9 bases that match TRBD1. This CDR3 is built from 15 residues. V was clipped by 1 base and J by 3 bases; unmatched bases: 4. The germline CDR1 and CDR2 sequences are SNHLY and FYNNEI. CDR3 nucleotide sequence: TGTGCCAGCAGTGAAGTTGGGACAGGGATCTACGAGCAGTACTTC. It specifies CASSEVGTGIYEQYF.

The CDR3 bases are TGTGCCAGCAGTCCGGACAGGGCCCACGAGCAGTACTTC. Protein product: CASSPDRAHEQYF. The chain carries TRBV6-2 or TRBV6-3 and TRBJ2-7, with TRBD1 identical over 8 bases. The CDR3 runs 13 residues. Germline V CDR1 and CDR2: MNHEY, SVGEGT. J gave up 5 bases and V 5 bases, and 5 bases lay outside the gene matches.

The chain is built from TRBV19 and TRBJ2-5; D perhaps matches TRBD1 (5 bases). Germline V gene lookup returns CDR1 LNHDA and CDR2 SQIVND (reference sequence). The CDR3 extends over 14 amino acids. Trimming pared 3 bases from V and 11 bases from J, leaving 19 bases between. The CDR3 is CASSISGLTGRQYF. As DNA, the CDR3 is TGTGCCAGTAGTATCTCAGGGTTGACGGGTAGGCAGTACTTC.

This clone showed up just a few times. CDR3 DNA sequence: TGTGCCAGTAGTACCGGGACAGGGGTAGCCACAGATACGCAGTATTTT. Translation: CASSTGTGVATDTQYF. The V gene is TRBV19, the J gene TRBJ2-3, with 10 bases that match TRBD1. This CDR3 comprises 16 residues. V gave up 4 bases and J gave up 2 bases; unmatched junction bases: 6. Germline V lookup: CDR1 LNHDA, CDR2 SQIVND (reference sequence).

The rearrangement uses TRBV19 and TRBJ2-1; tentative D call: TRBD2 (6 bases). Trimming shortened V by 10 bases and J by 0 bases, and 16 bases separated the two germline ends. The CDR3 loop spans 15 amino acids. Germline CDR1 is LNHDA and CDR2 is SQIVND (reference sequence). CDR3 protein: CATSRMGGSYNEQFF. CDR3 in DNA: TGTGCCACCTCTAGAATGGGGGGCTCCTACAATGAGCAGTTCTTC. Using reference TRBV19 and TRBJ2-1 for the parts outside the CDR3, the full variable domain is DGGITQSPKYLFRKEGQNVTLSCEQNLNHDAMYWYRQDPGQGLRLIYYSQIVNDFQKGDIAEGYSVSREKKESFPLTVTSAQKNPTAFYLCATSRMGGSYNEQFFGPGTRLTVL.

The gene calls are TRBV5-4 and TRBJ1-2; D perhaps matches TRBD1 (6 bases). The CDR3 length is 15 residues. V was clipped by 3 bases and J by 6 bases, with 18 bases between them. CDR1 is SGHNT and CDR2 is YYREEE in the germline V gene (reference sequence). The chain's CDR3 is CASSYGTLGYDGYTF. CDR3 DNA sequence: TGTGCCAGCAGCTACGGGACATTAGGGTACGATGGCTACACCTTC.

This chain links TRBV28 with TRBJ1-2, with D unclear. Germline-derived CDR1 and CDR2 are MDHEN and SYDVKM. V lost 6 bases and J 1 base, leaving 3 bases between the germline ends. CDR3 size: 11 residues. The DNA for the CDR3 is TGTGCCAGCAGCCATAACTATGGCTACACCTTC. It codes for CASSHNYGYTF.

The chain carries TRBV7-3 and TRBJ2-7, with TRBD2 matching over 9 bases. Germline V gene data show CDR1 as SGHTA and CDR2 as FQGTGA. This CDR3 region has 16 residues. Trimming took 5 bases from V and 7 from J; bases not matched to a gene: 15. CDR3 protein: CASSPNPTSGRWEQYF. CDR3 DNA: TGTGCCAGCAGCCCAAACCCGACTAGCGGACGCTGGGAGCAGTACTTC.

The chain has TRBV5-1 and TRBJ2-3; TRBD2 agrees at 7 bases. Germline V gene data show CDR1 as SGHRS and CDR2 as YFSETQ. V lost 4 bases to trimming and J lost 0 bases; unmatched junction nucleotides: 5. This CDR3 has 15 amino acids. In DNA form, the CDR3 reads TGCGCCAGCAGCGACCGGCGGGGGAGCACAGATACGCAGTATTTT. Translation: CASSDRRGSTDTQYF.

V is TRBV29-1 and J is TRBJ1-3, with D possibly TRBD1 on 5 matching bases. Germline-derived CDR1 and CDR2 are SQVTM and ANQGSEA. V was shortened by 5 bases and J by 9 bases, with 14 bases between the two germline ends. This CDR3 comprises 12 residues. The chain's CDR3 is CSVLWGDGTIYF. The CDR3 bases are TGCAGCGTTCTCTGGGGGGATGGCACCATATATTTT.

About this clone itself: Just one base apart from a much larger clone, this may be a read error. The genes are TRBV9 and TRBJ2-7; 8 bases align to TRBD2. CDR3 length: 14 residues. Germline V CDR1 and CDR2: SGDLS, YYNGEE. V dropped 0 bases and J dropped 1; count of bases not matched to a gene: 0. The CDR3 region is CASSVASGSYEQYF. The CDR3 coding sequence is TGTGCCAGCAGCGTAGCTAGCGGGTCCTACGAGCAGTACTTC.

This chain joins TRBV6-2 or TRBV6-3 and TRBJ2-7, with D tentatively TRBD2 (7 bases). This CDR3 is built from 16 residues. The V gene's germline CDR1 is MNHEY and CDR2 SVGEGT. V lost 6 bases and J 6 bases, leaving 24 bases between the germline ends. The chain's CDR3 is CASSFGGGPKSGEQYF. The CDR3 DNA reads TGTGCCAGCAGCTTTGGCGGGGGCCCCAAGTCGGGCGAGCAGTACTTC.

The chain carries TRBV27 and TRBJ2-2; no clear D. Trimming removed 3 bases from V and 4 bases from J, with 15 bases in between. The germline CDR1 and CDR2 sequences are MNHEY and SMNVEV (reference sequence). The CDR3 sequence is 16 residues long. The CDR3 loop is CASSFLEVARTGELFF. The CDR3 coding sequence is TGTGCCAGCAGTTTTCTCGAAGTGGCACGCACCGGGGAGCTGTTTTTT.

The chain recombines TRBV30 with TRBJ1-1; 9 positions match TRBD1. V shed 7 bases, J shed 1 base, and the junction held 4 bases outside the gene matches. Germline V lookup: CDR1 GTSNPN, CDR2 SVGIG (reference sequence). The CDR3 sequence is 13 residues long. The CDR3 DNA sequence: TGTGCCTCCACGGGACAGGGGAACACTGAAGCTTTCTTT. It translates to CASTGQGNTEAFF.

This chain joins TRBV11-3 and TRBJ1-3, with a tentative D call TRBD1 (5 bases). Trimming shortened V by 5 bases and J by 0 bases, and 11 bases separated the two germline ends. Germline values: CDR1 SGHNT, CDR2 YENEEA. CDR3 length equals 15 residues. This chain's CDR3 is CASSGGSSSGNTIYF. The CDR3 nucleotides are TGTGCCAGCAGCGGGGGGAGCAGCTCTGGAAACACCATATATTTT.

CDR3 sequence: CASSRTVSPLHF. The CDR3 region has the DNA TGTGCCAGCTCTCGCACTGTCTCACCCCTCCACTTT. The J gene is TRBJ1-6, the V gene TRBV12-3 or TRBV12-4, with D unresolved. CDR3 length equals 12 residues. V was shortened by 8 bases and J by 10 bases, with 12 bases between the two germline ends.

The gene calls are TRBV3-1 (or the pseudogene TRBV3-2) and TRBJ2-3, with TRBD2 as a possible D gene (5 bases). Germline assignment: CDR1 LGHDT and CDR2 YNNKEL (reference sequence). V dropped 3 bases and J dropped 2 bases, with 12 bases sitting between them. The CDR3 has 15 residues. In nucleotides, the CDR3 is TGTGCCAGCAGCCAGCCTAGCAGGTCCACAGATACGCAGTATTTT. This sequence encodes CASSQPSRSTDTQYF.

The DNA for the CDR3 is TGTGCCTGGAGTCCCGACAGGGGGCTCGGAAACACCATATATTTT. Translated: CAWSPDRGLGNTIYF. This rearrangement joins TRBV30 to TRBJ1-3; 10 bases agree with TRBD1. This CDR3 spans 15 amino acids. V dropped 2 bases and J dropped 4; count of bases not matched to a gene: 5. In germline, CDR1 is GTSNPN, CDR2 SVGIG (reference sequence).